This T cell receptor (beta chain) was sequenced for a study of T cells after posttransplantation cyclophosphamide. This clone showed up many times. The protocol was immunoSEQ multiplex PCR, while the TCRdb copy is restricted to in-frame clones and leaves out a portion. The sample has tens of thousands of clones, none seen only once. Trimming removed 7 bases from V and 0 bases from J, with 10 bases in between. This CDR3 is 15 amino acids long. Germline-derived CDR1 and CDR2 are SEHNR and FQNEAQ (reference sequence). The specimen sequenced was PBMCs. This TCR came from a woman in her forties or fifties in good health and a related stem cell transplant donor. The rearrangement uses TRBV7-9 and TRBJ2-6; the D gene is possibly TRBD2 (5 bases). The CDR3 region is CASTGRDSGANVLTF. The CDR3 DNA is TGTGCCAGCACCGGACGGGACTCTGGGGCCAACGTCCTGACTTTC.